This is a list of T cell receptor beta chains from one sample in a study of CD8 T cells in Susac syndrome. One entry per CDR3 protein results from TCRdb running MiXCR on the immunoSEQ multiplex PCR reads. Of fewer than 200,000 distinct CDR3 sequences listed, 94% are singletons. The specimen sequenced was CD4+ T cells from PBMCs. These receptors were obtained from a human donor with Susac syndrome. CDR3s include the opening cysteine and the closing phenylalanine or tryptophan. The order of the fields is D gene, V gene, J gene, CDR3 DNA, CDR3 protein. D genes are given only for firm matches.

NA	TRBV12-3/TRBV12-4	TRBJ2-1	TGTGCCAGCACCTCCAGCTACAATGAGCAGTTCTTC	CASTSSYNEQFF
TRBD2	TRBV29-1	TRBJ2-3	TGCAGCGTAGGGACTAGCCAAGCAGATACGCAGTATTTT	CSVGTSQADTQYF
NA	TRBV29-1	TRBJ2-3	TGCAGCGTTGAATTGGGGCCCACAGATACGCAGTATTTT	CSVELGPTDTQYF
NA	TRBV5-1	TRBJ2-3	TGCGCCAGCAGACCGTCCGGGACCAGCACAGATACGCAGTATTTT	CASRPSGTSTDTQYF
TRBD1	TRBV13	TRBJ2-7	TGTGCCAGCAGCTCCACGACAGGGATGGGCGAGCAGTACTTC	CASSSTTGMGEQYF
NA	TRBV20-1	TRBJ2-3	TGCAGTGCTGTCTTTACGCAGTATTTT	CSAVFTQYF
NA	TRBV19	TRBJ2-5	TGTGCCAGTAGTAAGTCCGGGTCAACAGAGACCCAGTACTTC	CASSKSGSTETQYF
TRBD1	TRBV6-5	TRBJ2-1	TGTGCCAGCAGTCGACAGGGTTTCAATGAGCAGTTCTTC	CASSRQGFNEQFF
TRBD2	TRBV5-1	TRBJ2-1	TGCGCCAGCAGCAAAATCCTAGCGGGGGGGCCGGATGAGCAGTTCTTC	CASSKILAGGPDEQFF
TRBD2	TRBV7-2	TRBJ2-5	TGTGCCAGCAGGAACAGACTAGCGGGGGGGCCGGAGACCCAGTACTTC	CASRNRLAGGPETQYF
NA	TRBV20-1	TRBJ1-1	TGCAGTGCTAGTAGGGGGTACACTGAAGCTTTCTTT	CSASRGYTEAFF
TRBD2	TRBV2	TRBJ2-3	TGTGCCAGCACCCAACGGACTAGCGGGGGAGATACGCAGTATTTT	CASTQRTSGGDTQYF
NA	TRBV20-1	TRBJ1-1	TGCAGTGCTTCTGACGGGGGGCGGGTCACTGAAGCTTTCTTT	CSASDGGRVTEAFF
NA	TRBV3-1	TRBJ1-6	TGTGCCAGCAGCCCGAAGGTTAATTCACCCCTCCACTTT	CASSPKVNSPLHF
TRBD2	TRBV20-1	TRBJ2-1	TGCAGTGCGAAGGGGACTAGCGGGGAAGATGAGCAGTTCTTC	CSAKGTSGEDEQFF